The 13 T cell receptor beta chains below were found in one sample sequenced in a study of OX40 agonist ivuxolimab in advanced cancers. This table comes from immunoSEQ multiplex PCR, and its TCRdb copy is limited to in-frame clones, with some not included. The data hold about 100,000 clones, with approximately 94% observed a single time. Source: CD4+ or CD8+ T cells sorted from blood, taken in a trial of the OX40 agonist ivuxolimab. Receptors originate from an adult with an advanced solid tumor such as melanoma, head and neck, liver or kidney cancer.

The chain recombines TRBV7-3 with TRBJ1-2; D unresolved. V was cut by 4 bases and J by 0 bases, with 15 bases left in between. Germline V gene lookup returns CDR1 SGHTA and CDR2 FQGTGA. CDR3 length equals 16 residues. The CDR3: CASSSQVAATNYGYTF. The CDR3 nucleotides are TGTGCCAGCAGCTCCCAGGTCGCAGCGACTAACTATGGCTACACCTTC.

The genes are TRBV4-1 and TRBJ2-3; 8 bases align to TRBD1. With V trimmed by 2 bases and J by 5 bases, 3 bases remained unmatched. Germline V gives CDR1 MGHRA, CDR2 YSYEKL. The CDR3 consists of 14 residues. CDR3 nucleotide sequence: TGCGCCAGCAGCCAACCGGACAGGGTAGATACGCAGTATTTT. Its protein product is CASSQPDRVDTQYF.

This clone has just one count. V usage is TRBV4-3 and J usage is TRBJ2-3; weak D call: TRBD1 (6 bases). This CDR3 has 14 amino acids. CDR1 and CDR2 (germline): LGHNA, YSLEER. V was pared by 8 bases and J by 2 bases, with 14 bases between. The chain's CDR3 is CASGMDRATDTQYF. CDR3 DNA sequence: TGCGCCAGCGGGATGGACAGAGCCACAGATACGCAGTATTTT.

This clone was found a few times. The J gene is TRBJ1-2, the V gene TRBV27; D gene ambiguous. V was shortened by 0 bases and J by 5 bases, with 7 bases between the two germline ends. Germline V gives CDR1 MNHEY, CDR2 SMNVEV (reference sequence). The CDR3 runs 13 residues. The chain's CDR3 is CASSLSGFYGYTF. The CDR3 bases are TGTGCCAGCAGTTTATCCGGGTTTTATGGCTACACCTTC.

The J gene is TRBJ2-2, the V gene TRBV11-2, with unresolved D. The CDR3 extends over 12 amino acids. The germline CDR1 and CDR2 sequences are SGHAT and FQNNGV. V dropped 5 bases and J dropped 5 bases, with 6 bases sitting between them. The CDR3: CASSPWTGELFF. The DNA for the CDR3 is TGTGCCAGCAGCCCTTGGACCGGGGAGCTGTTTTTT.

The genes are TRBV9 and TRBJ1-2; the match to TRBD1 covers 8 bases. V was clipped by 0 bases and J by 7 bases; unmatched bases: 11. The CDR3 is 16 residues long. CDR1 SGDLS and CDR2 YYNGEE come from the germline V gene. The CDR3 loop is CASSVDWATGVSGYTF. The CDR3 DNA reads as TGTGCCAGCAGCGTAGATTGGGCGACAGGGGTGAGTGGCTACACCTTC.

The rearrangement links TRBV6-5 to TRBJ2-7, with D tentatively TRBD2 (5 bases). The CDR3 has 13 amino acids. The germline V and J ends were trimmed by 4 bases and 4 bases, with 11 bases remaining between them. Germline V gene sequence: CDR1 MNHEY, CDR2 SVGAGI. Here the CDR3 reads CASSFITGYEQYF. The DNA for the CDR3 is TGTGCCAGCAGTTTCATAACGGGGTACGAGCAGTACTTC.

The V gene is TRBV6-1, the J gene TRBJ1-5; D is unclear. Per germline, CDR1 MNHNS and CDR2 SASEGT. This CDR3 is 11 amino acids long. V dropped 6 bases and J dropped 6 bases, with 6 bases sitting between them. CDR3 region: CASRGTQPQHF. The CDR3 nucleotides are TGTGCCAGCAGGGGCACTCAGCCCCAGCATTTT.

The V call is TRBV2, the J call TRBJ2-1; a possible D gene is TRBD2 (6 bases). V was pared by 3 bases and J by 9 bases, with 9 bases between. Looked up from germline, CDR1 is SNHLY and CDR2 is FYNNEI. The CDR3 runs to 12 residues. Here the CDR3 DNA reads TGTGCCAGCAGTGATGAAGCGGGTGAGCAGTTCTTC. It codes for CASSDEAGEQFF.

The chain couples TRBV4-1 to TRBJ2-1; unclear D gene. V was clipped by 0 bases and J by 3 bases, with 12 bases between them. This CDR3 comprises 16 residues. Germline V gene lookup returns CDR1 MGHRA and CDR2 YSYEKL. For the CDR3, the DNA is TGCGCCAGCAGCCAAGATGCGGCACAGAGCTACAATGAGCAGTTCTTC. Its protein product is CASSQDAAQSYNEQFF.

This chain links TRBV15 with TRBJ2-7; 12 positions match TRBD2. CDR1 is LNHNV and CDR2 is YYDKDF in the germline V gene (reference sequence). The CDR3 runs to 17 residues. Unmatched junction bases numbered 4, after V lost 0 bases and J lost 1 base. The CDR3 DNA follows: TGTGCCACCAGCAGAGAGCCTCTAGCGGGAGGGTCCTACGAGCAGTACTTC. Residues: CATSREPLAGGSYEQYF.

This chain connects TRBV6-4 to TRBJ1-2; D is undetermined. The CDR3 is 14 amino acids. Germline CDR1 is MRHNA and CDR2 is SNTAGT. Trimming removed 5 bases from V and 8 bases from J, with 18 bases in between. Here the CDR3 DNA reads TGTGCCAGCAGTCCCTCGCATGGGGAAGGAGGCTACACCTTC. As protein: CASSPSHGEGGYTF.

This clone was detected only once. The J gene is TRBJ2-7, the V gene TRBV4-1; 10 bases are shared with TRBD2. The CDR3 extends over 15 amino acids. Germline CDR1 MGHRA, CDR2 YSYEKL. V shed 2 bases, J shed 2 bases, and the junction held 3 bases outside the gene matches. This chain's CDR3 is CASSQLAGEPYEQYF. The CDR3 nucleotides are TGCGCCAGCAGCCAACTAGCGGGGGAGCCCTACGAGCAGTACTTC.